This T cell receptor beta chain was retrieved from a study of cytomegalovirus exposure and HLA in healthy donors (dated by TCRdb to the late 2010s). Some background on the complete study: In an earlier analysis of 587 of the donors, 250 to 350 Gb of sequence data and some 100 million unique TCR beta sequences from about 179 million T cells were reported. The aim of the study was to test whether cataloging public T cell receptors could identify signatures of past pathogen exposure. HLA typing included class I and class II loci at four-digit resolution. Four or five DR-DQ haplotypes were treated as single units for association and clustering because of strong linkage in the cohort. A later genetic analysis took genome-wide SNP genotypes for about 65% of the roughly 670 donors and used that subset as a discovery cohort. Donor age, sex, ethnicity and CMV serostatus were collected together with the repertoire data. A later analysis re-examined previously published TCR beta repertoires from 500 to 700 donors and added high-resolution HLA genotyping to investigate patterns of TCR occurrence. High-throughput TCR immunosequencing, statistical association of individual TCRs with disease status, and machine learning were combined to predict cytomegalovirus infection status. In the later analysis, no new phenotypic data were used to find candidate immune exposures; instead, reliance was placed on TCR beta sequences and their occurrence across donors. An early release that covered roughly 600 HLA-typed donors contained around 330 gigabases of sequencing data and 80 million or so unique TCR sequences. The number of typed donors differed by locus: roughly 620-630 for A, B, C, DRB1 and DQB1; approximately 540 for DQA1; fewer than 610 for DPA1; and some 450 for DPB1. The T cell repertoires of some 670 subjects were profiled by immunosequencing and related to cytomegalovirus serostatus. Across some 400 genotyped donors of the cohort, an average of about 220,000 unique TCR beta nucleotide sequences per donor were sequenced, and roughly 17% of those sequences were non-productive. Along with the 666-subject first cohort, a separate validation cohort of around 120 different subjects was used. Of the roughly 400 genotyped donors, roughly 80% were placed in the genetic ancestry cluster associated with self-reported Caucasian donors. All discovery cohort repertoires had been generated on a single sequencing platform. To decide whether each TCR beta V gene segment behaved as functional or pseudogenic, an earlier analysis of nearly 600 of the donors relied on high-throughput TCR beta sequencing. What the study reported, not specific to this receptor: When HLA alleles, especially DR and DQ, strongly co-occurred, TCR associations were difficult to assign to individual alleles. A further reported finding was that TCR beta sequences accurately predicted the HLA-A and HLA-B alleles for most subjects in the first cohort. For the cohort, immune exposure information was limited to CMV serostatus. The classifier was reported to diagnose cytomegalovirus status with high specificity and sensitivity in both the original and validation cohorts. A later analysis reported that several top co-occurrence clusters appeared linked to parvovirus B19, influenza, CMV and Epstein-Barr virus. While some public TCRs were present in many individuals, most TCR sequences turned up only very rarely across donors. Correlated functional status among segregating V segments might be attributable to linkage disequilibrium, but an unknown experimental factor could not be ruled out. The authors suggested that the approach could potentially be generalized to other disease states and immunological phenotypes. According to a later analysis, most CMV-associated TCR beta chains appeared to be HLA-restricted, and the HLA associations seemed to be driven largely by CMV exposure. The cohort was sequenced for TCR beta chains only, and without alpha or paired-chain data the features that could be detected were limited. Compared with equally common non-associated chains, HLA-associated TCR beta chains in a later analysis were more clonally expanded and had lower generation probabilities. According to a later analysis, TCR association rates differed among HLA loci, with DRB1 alleles showing the most associated TCRs and HLA-C alleles showing the fewest. HLA typing was unavailable for some donors at each locus, so association tests used only the typed subset. In the study, around 150 TCR beta chains were listed as associated with cytomegalovirus. Broadly in line with IMGT annotations, most TCR beta V segments showed up in productive rearrangements about 87% or about 30% of the time in an earlier analysis of several hundred of the donors. In a later genetic analysis, a missense DCLRE1C variant was associated with V-gene and J-gene trimming of TCR beta chains, and the association was replicated in an independent cohort. In vitro tests confirmed that a few of the cytomegalovirus-associated TCR beta chains recognize cytomegalovirus antigens. At a false discovery rate of 0.05, a later analysis linked some 17,000 TCR beta sequences to specific HLA alleles. Because counts were too low, more than 15 rarely observed V segments, including chromosome 9 orphons, were left out of the earlier analysis of a few hundred of the donors. Compared with the roughly 710-donor mean, donors in an Asian-associated ancestry cluster had fewer N-insertions in productive TCRs, according to a later genetic analysis. Because the 87-base-pair reads could not distinguish some IMGT-functional V segments, including TRBV6-2 and TRBV6-3, those segments were excluded. The sequencing pipeline was judged likely to have produced a cluster of highly shared sequence variants as a technical artifact. Sequencing depth was assumed to be roughly uniform across donors in the presence/absence analyses, though that assumption may not hold.

Receptors were amplified or captured by the immunoSEQ multiplex PCR assay. For the multiplex PCR, a mixture combining 60 forward primers for TCR Vbeta segments and 13 reverse primers for TCR Jbeta segments was used. The CDR3 region of rearranged TCR beta genes was amplified from genomic DNA by a multiplex PCR assay. On the Illumina HiSeq System, the amplified TCR beta libraries were sequenced as 87-base-pair reads. From the authors' description of their analysis: A later analysis tallied 80 million to 95 million unique TCR beta chains across the approximately 670 repertoires, and about 12 million of those chains were shared by two or more donors. A nearest-neighbor algorithm error-corrected the raw reads and collapsed the reads into unique sequences, merging closely related sequences to remove PCR and sequencing errors. Alignment of CDR3 sequences to IMGT reference sequences was used to assign V, D and J gene segments. For a sequence to be retained, a match of at least six nucleotides was required to both a V gene segment and a J gene segment. Rearrangements were classified as productive when the CDR3 lacked stop codons and remained in frame with V and J, and all other rearrangements were classified as non-productive. CDR3 was defined by IMGT convention, running from the second conserved V-encoded cysteine to the conserved J-encoded phenylalanine. In an earlier analysis of more than 550 of the donors, sequences lacking an unambiguous match to a single V gene segment were excluded. An earlier analysis of some 500 of the donors classified V segments as functional when productive rearrangements were above 56.7% and as segregating when the standard deviation between donors was above 5%. A statistical classification framework was built for diagnosing cytomegalovirus status from the catalog of TCR beta chain sequences. In a later analysis, V and J genes were assigned by comparing TCR nucleotide sequences against IMGT/GENE-DB human TR gene sequences. In a later analysis, CDR3 sequences and most-parsimonious VDJ recombination scenarios were assigned using the TCRdist pipeline. In a later analysis, each TCR beta chain was defined by its CDR3 amino acid sequence together with its V-gene family, and reads without a unique V-gene family were excluded. To address suspected cross-contamination and a sequencing artifact, a later analysis removed 592 highly shared, low-generation-probability nucleotide sequences. In a later analysis, a clonal expansion index was calculated for each public chain from normalized within-repertoire ranks of inferred template counts. A later analysis computed generation probabilities with a VDJ recombination model fitted to out-of-frame rearrangements, and checked the results against IGoR. In a later analysis, TCR-TCR, TCR-HLA and TCR-CMV co-occurrence was scored with hypergeometric tests, and a repertoire-size bias correction was applied to TCR pairs. To estimate false discovery rates, a later analysis permuted the HLA or CMV assignments 20 times. A later analysis grouped co-occurring TCRs with DBSCAN, adding TCRdist sequence similarity when clustering within HLA-allele-positive subsets. Repertoires with fewer than 30,000 or more than 120,000 public chains, plus five repertoires with anomalous nucleotide sharing, were excluded from co-occurrence clustering. TCRdb limited this immuneACCESS table to in-frame rearrangements with V and J called. A share of clones is missing; checked studies link under half to unresolved V genes, and the rest is unexplained. V and J calls and clone size are copied from that table; D and trimming were computed from the DNA. This sample's records show about 140,000 clones. The ten top clones hold approximately 2.6% of the sample.

At the junction V is shortened by 4 bases and J by 6 bases; bases outside the gene matches: 14. From cysteine to phenylalanine, the CDR3 is 16 amino acids long. The only DNA kept is the CDR3, 48 bases in frame from the first base. Reading the germline V gene (reference sequence) gives CDR1 SEHNR and CDR2 FQNEAQ. The cohort was made up of 500 to 800 healthy bone marrow donors. At the time of sampling, all cohort members were nominally healthy, though unrecorded immune exposures were likely present. The donor tested CMV seronegative, placing the donor among the 352 seronegative members of the cohort. Each donor provided a peripheral blood sample, and peripheral blood mononuclear cells were used for TCR beta sequencing. Genomic DNA extraction from the blood cell samples was performed with the Qiagen DNeasy Blood Extraction Kit. Points on this clone: The antigen it binds to is not known.

The receptor chain draws on TRBV7-9 and TRBJ1-1, and 7 junctional nucleotides match TRBD1. The sequencing input was PBMCs. The clonotype originates from a middle-aged man in good health and CMV-seronegative. The CDR3 amino acid sequence is: CASSSLRELTGAEAFF. The nucleotide sequence reads TGTGCCAGCAGCTCGTTAAGGGAGCTTACAGGGGCTGAAGCTTTCTTT.